A single sample is the source of the 2 T cell receptor beta chains below, sequenced in a study of cytomegalovirus exposure and HLA in healthy donors. The PCR was carried out with 60 Vbeta primers and 13 Jbeta primers. Using immunoSEQ multiplex PCR, the repertoire was profiled, and TCRdb retains in-frame clones only, with some absent. The sample consists of about 160,000 clones, about three quarters of them appearing once. What was sequenced was PBMCs. All receptors derive from a young woman in good health and CMV-seronegative.

The V call is TRBV27, the J call TRBJ2-7; the D gene is possibly TRBD2 (5 bases). CDR1 is MNHEY, CDR2 SMNVEV, per germline (reference sequence). This CDR3 is 15 amino acids long. V was cut by 3 bases and J by 2 bases, with 14 bases left in between. The CDR3 bases are TGTGCCAGCAGTTTGTCAACGGGAAGACCCTACGAGCAGTACTTC. Its protein is CASSLSTGRPYEQYF.

The chain has TRBV27 and TRBJ1-1; D possibly corresponds to TRBD1 (6 bases). The germline gives CDR1 MNHEY, CDR2 SMNVEV (reference sequence). V lost 4 bases, J lost 2 bases, and 11 bases lay in between. The CDR3 is 14 residues long. The CDR3 nucleotides are TGTGCCAGCAGTTCCAGGACAGTAAACACTGAAGCTTTCTTT. It translates to CASSSRTVNTEAFF.